A single sample gave rise to the 31 T cell receptor beta chains below, sequenced in a study of Graves' ophthalmopathy and Graves' hyperthyroidism. Amplification from RNA transcripts yielded the TCR beta CDR3 regions. Investigators did first-round RT-PCR with HTBI primers, then second-round multiplex PCR. MiXCR, run by TCRdb on the multiplex PCR reads, gives a single entry per CDR3 protein. The repertoire holds some 1.1 million distinct CDR3 sequences, 35% to 40% seen once, with more than 9.5% in the top ten. The specimen was peripheral blood or thyroid tissue (not recorded which). The receptors originated from an adult man with Graves' hyperthyroidism.

This clonotype was observed a handful of times. The chain combines TRBV25-1 with TRBJ1-6; D not certain. The CDR3 loop spans 13 amino acids. Germline V lookup: CDR1 MGHDK, CDR2 SYGVNS. V was cut by 6 bases and J by 1 base, with 4 bases left in between. In DNA form, the CDR3 reads TGTGCCAGCAGCCGGTCCTATAATTCACCCCTCCACTTT. It is translated as CASSRSYNSPLHF.

The chain combines TRBV7-9 with TRBJ1-4; 11 nucleotides agree with TRBD1. The CDR3 is 17 amino acids. Germline CDR1 reads SEHNR; CDR2 reads FQNEAQ (reference sequence). J was trimmed by 7 bases and V by 1 base; bases with no gene match: 8. The CDR3 here is CASSLVAGTGGSEKLFF. The CDR3 nucleotides are TGTGCCAGCAGCTTAGTGGCGGGGACAGGGGGGAGTGAAAAACTGTTTTTT.

CDR3 protein: CASSEMVGEKLFF. CDR3 bases: TGTGCCAGCAGTGAAATGGTCGGGGAAAAACTGTTTTTT. This chain connects TRBV25-1 to TRBJ1-4; D unresolved. V was cut by 2 bases and J by 8 bases, with 9 bases left in between. The germline V gene encodes CDR1 MGHDK and CDR2 SYGVNS. The length of the CDR3 is 13 residues.

This clonotype came up many times. V gene TRBV9 combines with J gene TRBJ2-7; perhaps D is TRBD1 or TRBD2 (5 bases each). The CDR3 loop spans 14 amino acids. Trimming removed 3 bases at V and 3 bases at J, with 13 bases between. Germline V gives CDR1 SGDLS, CDR2 YYNGEE. In DNA form, the CDR3 reads TGTGCCAGCAGCGCGGAGGACACAAACTACGAGCAGTACTTC. This gives the protein CASSAEDTNYEQYF.

This clonotype occurred many times. The rearrangement links TRBV5-1 to TRBJ2-7, with 8 bases aligning to TRBD2. Per the germline V gene, CDR1 is SGHRS and CDR2 is YFSETQ. There are 14 residues in the CDR3. Unmatched junction bases numbered 9, after V lost 7 bases and J lost 3 bases. Written as DNA, the CDR3 is TGCGCCAGCCATAGCGGGACGGGTGTCTACGAGCAGTACTTC. It is translated as CASHSGTGVYEQYF.

The chain couples TRBV7-2 to TRBJ2-2; D remains unclear. V lost 6 bases and J 8 bases, leaving 13 bases between the germline ends. From germline, CDR1 is SGHTA and CDR2 FQGNSA. The CDR3 is 13 amino acids. The DNA of the CDR3 is TGTGCCAGCAGACCGCGGACCCAGGGGGAGCTGTTTTTT. Translation gives CASRPRTQGELFF.

The rearrangement links TRBV28 to TRBJ2-7; 7 nucleotides match TRBD2. In germline, CDR1 is MDHEN, CDR2 SYDVKM. Unmatched junction bases numbered 11, after V lost 6 bases and J lost 0 bases. The CDR3 contains 16 residues. CDR3 residues: CASRSGTTSSSYEQYF. CDR3 DNA sequence: TGTGCCAGCAGATCCGGGACTACCTCAAGCTCCTACGAGCAGTACTTC. The complete variable domain, with remaining parts taken from reference TRBV28 and TRBJ2-7, reads DVKVTQSSRYLVKRTGEKVFLECVQDMDHENMFWYRQDPGLGLRLIYFSYDVKMKEKGDIPEGYSVSREKKERFSLILESASTNQTSMYLCASRSGTTSSSYEQYFGPGTRLTVT.

Only a few counts were recorded for this clonotype. This chain connects TRBV7-8 to TRBJ1-3; D not certain. V lost 5 bases to trimming and J lost 3 bases, with 11 bases between them. Germline V gene data show CDR1 as SGHVS and CDR2 as FQNEAQ. The CDR3 is 14 amino acids. The CDR3 here is CASSPAPGGNTIYF. The DNA of the CDR3 is TGTGCCAGCAGCCCGGCACCCGGTGGAAACACCATATATTTT.

The V call is TRBV7-9, the J call TRBJ1-3, with TRBD1 matching over 10 bases. J lost 1 base, V lost 4 bases, and 4 bases had no gene match. CDR3 size: 16 residues. From germline, CDR1 is SEHNR and CDR2 FQNEAQ (reference sequence). The CDR3 DNA sequence: TGTGCCAGCAGCTCGGGACAGGGGTGGTCTGGAAACACCATATATTTT. Protein product: CASSSGQGWSGNTIYF.

In its sample, this clonotype was seen many times. The chain uses TRBV29-1 and TRBJ2-2, with a weak D call TRBD1 (5 bases). The V and J ends lost 1 base and 3 bases respectively, with 9 bases between them. This CDR3 has 14 residues. The V gene's germline CDR1 is SQVTM and CDR2 ANQGSEA. CDR3 protein: CSVEVEGDTGELFF. The CDR3 DNA sequence: TGCAGCGTTGAAGTGGAAGGGGACACCGGGGAGCTGTTTTTT.

This clonotype was seen a few times. The V call is TRBV4-2, the J call TRBJ2-2, with TRBD1 as a possible D gene (5 bases). The germline CDR1 and CDR2 sequences are LGHNA and YNFKEQ. Trimming removed 6 bases from V and 1 base from J, with 15 bases in between. The CDR3 length is 16 residues. The CDR3 is CASSPTTDRNTGELFF. CDR3 DNA: TGTGCCAGCAGTCCAACTACCGACAGGAACACCGGGGAGCTGTTTTTT.

As to this clonotype: The CDR3 ends on some other residue instead of the conserved phenylalanine or tryptophan, so this is likely a read error. The DNA is omitted, as the CDR3 cannot be located on it reliably, and the CDR3 follows TCRdb's listing. The CDR3 protein is CASSQGHDY. The J gene is TRBJ2-7, the V gene TRBV4-3; the table's D gene call, TRBD1, was not cross checked with the DNA. CDR1 is LGHNA and CDR2 is YSLEER in the germline V gene. The CDR3 spans 9 amino acids, including both terminal residues.

Note on this clonotype: An end of the junction does not agree with germline; a read error may underlie this. This chain links TRBV10-2 with TRBJ2-5; D unclear. The length of the CDR3 is 15 residues. Germline lookup yields CDR1 WSHSY and CDR2 SAAADI. The CDR3 DNA reads TGTGCCAGCACCACGACCGGGCTTAGCATGGAGACCCAGTACTTC. Residues: CASTTTGLSMETQYF.

The chain recombines TRBV10-3 with TRBJ1-5, with TRBD1 identical over 7 bases. The CDR3 covers 16 residues. J gave up 6 bases and V 10 bases, and 18 bases lay outside the gene matches. Germline V gene lookup returns CDR1 ENHRY and CDR2 SYGVKD. CDR3 DNA: TGTGCCAGCAGGCCCCCGGACAGGCCCGTATCTCAGCCCCAGCATTTT. Protein: CASRPPDRPVSQPQHF.

This chain connects TRBV4-1 to TRBJ2-3, with D maybe TRBD2 (6 bases). This CDR3 comprises 14 residues. CDR1 and CDR2 (germline): MGHRA, YSYEKL. The V and J ends lost 7 bases and 1 base respectively, with 12 bases between them. Here the CDR3 DNA reads TGCGCCAGCATCGGGGGACGTCGCACAGATACGCAGTATTTT. Protein product: CASIGGRRTDTQYF.

This clonotype was observed at least ten times. V and J are TRBV7-7 and TRBJ2-7; D uncertain. The germline gives CDR1 SSHAT, CDR2 FNYEAQ (reference sequence). This CDR3 is 14 amino acids long. The germline V and J ends were trimmed by 1 base and 2 bases, with 9 bases remaining between them. The CDR3 DNA is TGTGCCAGCAGCTTAGGAACTTCTCCCTACGAGCAGTACTTC. It specifies CASSLGTSPYEQYF.

This clonotype was seen repeatedly, ten times or more. V and J are TRBV10-2 and TRBJ1-6; 7 bases match TRBD1. V lost 3 bases to trimming and J lost 10 bases; unmatched junction nucleotides: 6. The germline V gene has CDR1 WSHSY and CDR2 SAAADI. The CDR3 extends over 14 amino acids. As DNA, the CDR3 is TGCGCCAGCAGTGACGCCCCAGGGGGATCACCCCTCCACTTT. It specifies CASSDAPGGSPLHF.

The chain is built from TRBV15 and TRBJ1-5; D is undetermined. From germline, CDR1 is LNHNV and CDR2 YYDKDF (reference sequence). CDR3 length: 18 residues. V lost 0 bases and J 1 base, leaving 16 bases between the germline ends. The CDR3 loop is CATSRDPWAGISNQPQHF. CDR3 in DNA: TGTGCCACCAGCAGAGATCCATGGGCGGGAATAAGCAATCAGCCCCAGCATTTT.

Worth noting for this clonotype: A much larger clone lies a single base off, so this may be a read error. The CDR3 ends on some other residue instead of the conserved phenylalanine or tryptophan, so this is likely a read error. V usage is TRBV20-1 and J usage is TRBJ2-7; 9 bases are shared with TRBD1. The V and J ends lost 6 bases and 1 base, in that order; junction bases with no gene match: 10. This CDR3 has 15 residues. Per the germline V gene, CDR1 is DFQATT and CDR2 is SNEGSKA (reference sequence). CDR3 in DNA: TGCAGTGCCACCCCCGGGACAGGGAATTCCTACGAGCAGTACCTC. It translates to CSATPGTGNSYEQYL.

This clonotype was seen many times. The chain joins TRBV19 to TRBJ1-5; D is uncertain. Trimming removed 3 bases at V and 5 bases at J, with 5 bases between. Germline values: CDR1 LNHDA, CDR2 SQIVND (reference sequence). This CDR3 contains 12 residues. The CDR3 spells CASSMSYQPQHF. DNA for the CDR3: TGTGCCAGTAGTATGAGTTATCAGCCCCAGCATTTT.

This clonotype has ten or more counts. The chain couples TRBV19 to TRBJ2-2; the D gene is possibly TRBD2 (5 bases). V lost 8 bases and J 4 bases, leaving 14 bases between the germline ends. The CDR3 is made up of 14 amino acids. CDR1 and CDR2 (germline): LNHDA, SQIVND (reference sequence). Here the CDR3 reads CASRTVRGTGELFF. As DNA, the CDR3 is TGTGCCAGTCGGACTGTCCGTGGCACCGGGGAGCTGTTTTTT.

This clonotype was picked up many times. The J gene is TRBJ1-3, the V gene TRBV7-2, with a tentative D call TRBD1 (5 bases). This CDR3 is 16 amino acids long. V was clipped by 6 bases and J by 1 base, with 16 bases between them. Germline V gives CDR1 SGHTA, CDR2 FQGNSA. The CDR3 loop reads CASRKGTAFSGNTIYF. The CDR3 coding sequence is TGTGCCAGCAGAAAAGGGACGGCTTTTTCTGGAAACACCATATATTTT. Filled out from reference TRBV7-2 and TRBJ1-3, the complete variable domain reads GAGVSQSPSNKVTEKGKDVELRCDPISGHTALYWYRQSLGQGLEFLIYFQGNSAPDKSGLPSDRFSAERTGGSVSTLTIQRTQQEDSAVYLCASRKGTAFSGNTIYFGEGSWLTVV.

The chain joins TRBV2 to TRBJ2-5; a weak D match, TRBD1 (6 bases). Trimming pared 8 bases from V and 4 bases from J, leaving 8 bases between. CDR3 length: 11 amino acids. Germline-derived CDR1 and CDR2 are SNHLY and FYNNEI. Written as DNA, the CDR3 is TGTGCCAGCGACAGGCGAGAGACCCAGTACTTC. It codes for CASDRRETQYF.

Ten or more counts support this clonotype. This chain uses TRBV11-2 with TRBJ2-7; the D gene is possibly TRBD2 (5 bases). V lost 0 bases and J 4 bases, leaving 10 bases between the germline ends. CDR1 is SGHAT, CDR2 FQNNGV, per germline. The CDR3 is 14 residues long. Here the CDR3 DNA reads TGTGCCAGCAGCTTAGAGGGGAGCATATACGAGCAGTACTTC. Encoded protein: CASSLEGSIYEQYF.

Notes on this clonotype: A much larger clone lies one base from this, so it may be a read error. J is TRBJ1-1 and V is TRBV7-2; no clear D gene. Per germline, CDR1 SGHTA and CDR2 FQGNSA. V shed 2 bases and J shed 5 bases, with 21 bases lying between them. The CDR3 is made up of 17 amino acids. CDR3 loop: CASSLNVRYTPGTEAFF. DNA of the CDR3: TGTGCCAGCAGCTTAAATGTTCGTTACACCCCGGGAACTGAAGCTTTCTTT. Supplemented by reference TRBV7-2 and TRBJ1-1, the full variable domain reads GAGVSQSPSNKVTEKGKDVELRCDPISGHTALYWYRQSLGQGLEFLIYFQGNSAPDKSGLPSDRFSAERTGGSVSTLTIQRTQQEDSAVYLCASSLNVRYTPGTEAFFGQGTRLTVV.

The chain employs TRBV7-2 and TRBJ2-5, with a possible D match to TRBD1 (5 bases). The length of the CDR3 is 17 residues. Trimming took off 5 bases at V and 1 base at J, with 20 bases between the two ends. Germline V gene data show CDR1 as SGHTA and CDR2 as FQGNSA. The CDR3 region has the DNA TGTGCCAGCAGCCAAGATATTCTCCGGACAAGCCAAGAGACCCAGTACTTC. Protein: CASSQDILRTSQETQYF.

This clonotype was detected many times. This chain links TRBV5-1 with TRBJ1-1; 9 bases are a match to TRBD1. Germline V gene sequence: CDR1 SGHRS, CDR2 YFSETQ. The ends lost 3 bases at V and 1 base at J; junction bases unmatched: 7. The CDR3 has 16 amino acids. The CDR3 region is CASSWGDREGNTEAFF. As DNA, the CDR3 is TGCGCCAGCAGCTGGGGGGACAGGGAGGGGAACACTGAAGCTTTCTTT.

The V call is TRBV2, the J call TRBJ1-6; 7 bases are shared with TRBD1. The germline CDR1 and CDR2 sequences are SNHLY and FYNNEI. There are 18 residues in the CDR3. V was clipped by 5 bases and J by 3 bases; unmatched bases: 13. Here the CDR3 DNA reads TGTGCCAGCAGTTCGGAACCTCAGGGGGACTTCTATAATTCACCCCTCCACTTT. This encodes CASSSEPQGDFYNSPLHF.

This clonotype was counted only a few times. The rearrangement uses TRBV5-1 and TRBJ2-5; TRBD2 agrees at 7 bases. Germline V gene data show CDR1 as SGHRS and CDR2 as YFSETQ. The CDR3 sequence is 15 residues long. V dropped 0 bases and J dropped 3; count of bases not matched to a gene: 5. CDR3 bases: TGCGCCAGCAGCTTGGGGGCTAGCGGAGAAGAGACCCAGTACTTC. Protein sequence: CASSLGASGEETQYF.

The rearrangement uses TRBV7-2 and TRBJ1-5; 12 bases match TRBD1. V shed 2 bases, J shed 7 bases, and the junction held 6 bases outside the gene matches. From germline, CDR1 is SGHTA and CDR2 FQGNSA. CDR3 size: 16 residues. The CDR3 DNA reads as TGTGCCAGCAGCTTAATGGGACAGGGGGCAGGGCAGCCCCAGCATTTT. It codes for CASSLMGQGAGQPQHF.

This clonotype has ten or more counts. The gene calls are TRBV6-5 and TRBJ2-7; TRBD2 is a possible D gene (6 bases). V dropped 6 bases and J dropped 5 bases, with 14 bases sitting between them. The germline gives CDR1 MNHEY, CDR2 SVGAGI. This CDR3 comprises 13 residues. In DNA form, the CDR3 reads TGTGCCAGCAGCGGGAGTTGGGCGCACGAGCAGTACTTC. Amino acid sequence: CASSGSWAHEQYF.